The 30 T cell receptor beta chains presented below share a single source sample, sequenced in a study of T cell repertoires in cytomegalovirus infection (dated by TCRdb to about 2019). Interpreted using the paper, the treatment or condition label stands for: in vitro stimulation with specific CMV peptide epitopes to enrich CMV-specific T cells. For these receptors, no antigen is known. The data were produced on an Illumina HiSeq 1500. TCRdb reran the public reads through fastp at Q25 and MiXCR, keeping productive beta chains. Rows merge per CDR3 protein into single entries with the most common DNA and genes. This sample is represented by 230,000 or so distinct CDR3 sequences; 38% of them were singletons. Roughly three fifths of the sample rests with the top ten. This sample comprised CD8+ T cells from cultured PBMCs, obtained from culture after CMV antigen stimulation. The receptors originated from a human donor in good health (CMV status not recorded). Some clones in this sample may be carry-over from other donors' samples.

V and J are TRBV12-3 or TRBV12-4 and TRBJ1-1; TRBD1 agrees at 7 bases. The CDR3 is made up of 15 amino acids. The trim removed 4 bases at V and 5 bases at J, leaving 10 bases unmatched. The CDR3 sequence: CASSSPRDSKTEAFF. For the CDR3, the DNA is TGTGCCAGCAGTTCCCCCCGGGACAGCAAGACTGAAGCTTTCTTT.

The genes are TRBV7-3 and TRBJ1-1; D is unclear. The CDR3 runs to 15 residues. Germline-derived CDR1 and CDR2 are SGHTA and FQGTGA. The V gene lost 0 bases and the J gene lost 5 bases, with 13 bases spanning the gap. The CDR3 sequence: CASSLTPNPQTEAFF. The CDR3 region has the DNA TGTGCCAGCAGCTTAACGCCGAACCCCCAGACTGAAGCTTTCTTT.

CDR3 sequence (DNA): TGTGCCAGCAGTCTCTCACAGGGCTTGTATGAAGCTTTCTTT. Its translation is CASSLSQGLYEAFF. The chain carries TRBV27 and TRBJ1-1; maybe TRBD1 (6 bases). The CDR3 sequence is 14 residues long. V was shortened by 5 bases and J by 7 bases, with 17 bases between the two germline ends. Germline V gene data show CDR1 as MNHEY and CDR2 as SMNVEV (reference sequence).

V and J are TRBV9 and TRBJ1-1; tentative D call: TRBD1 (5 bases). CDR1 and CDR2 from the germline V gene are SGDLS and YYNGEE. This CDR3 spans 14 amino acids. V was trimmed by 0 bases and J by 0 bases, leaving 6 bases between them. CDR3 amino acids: CASSVGGVNTEAFF. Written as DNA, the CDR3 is TGTGCCAGCAGCGTAGGGGGCGTGAACACTGAAGCTTTCTTT.

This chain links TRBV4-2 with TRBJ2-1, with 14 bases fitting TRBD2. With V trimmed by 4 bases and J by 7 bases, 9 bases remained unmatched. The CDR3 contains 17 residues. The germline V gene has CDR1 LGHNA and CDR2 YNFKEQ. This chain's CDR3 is CASSPRLAGGPGNEQFF. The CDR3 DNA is TGTGCCAGCAGCCCCAGACTAGCGGGAGGGCCTGGGAATGAGCAGTTCTTC.

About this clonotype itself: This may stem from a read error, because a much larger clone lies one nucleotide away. The CDR3 reads CASILEAGANEQYF. CDR3 nucleotides: TGTGCCAGCATCTTAGAGGCGGGAGCCAACGAGCAGTACTTC. The rearrangement uses TRBV7-2 and TRBJ2-7, with 7 bases identical to TRBD2. Per germline, CDR1 SGHTA and CDR2 FQGNSA. CDR3 length: 14 amino acids.

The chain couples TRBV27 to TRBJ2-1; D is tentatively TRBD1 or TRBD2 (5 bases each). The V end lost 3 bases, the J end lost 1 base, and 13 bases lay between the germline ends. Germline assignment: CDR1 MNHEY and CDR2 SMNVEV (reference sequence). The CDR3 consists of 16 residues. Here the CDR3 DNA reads TGTGCCAGCAGTTTTTTTGGGGGTCCGTCCTACAATGAGCAGTTCTTC. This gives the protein CASSFFGGPSYNEQFF.

The CDR3 coding sequence is TGTGCCAGCAGGGGACAGACCATGAACACTGAAGCTTTCTTT. Protein sequence: CASRGQTMNTEAFF. This chain uses TRBV2 with TRBJ1-1; 7 nucleotides line up with TRBD1. J was trimmed by 0 bases and V by 6 bases; bases with no gene match: 4. The germline gives CDR1 SNHLY, CDR2 FYNNEI. The CDR3 loop spans 14 amino acids. The full variable domain, completed using reference TRBV2 and TRBJ1-1, is EPEVTQTPSHQVTQMGQEVILRCVPISNHLYFYWYRQILGQKVEFLVSFYNNEISEKSEIFDDQFSVERPDGSNFTLKIRSTKLEDSAMYFCASRGQTMNTEAFFGQGTRLTVV.

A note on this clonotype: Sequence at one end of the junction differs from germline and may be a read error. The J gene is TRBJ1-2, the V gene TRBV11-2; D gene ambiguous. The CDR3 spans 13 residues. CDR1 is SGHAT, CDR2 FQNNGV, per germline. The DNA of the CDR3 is TGTGCCAGCAGCTTAGATCTTGACTACGGCTACACCTTC. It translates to CASSLDLDYGYTF.

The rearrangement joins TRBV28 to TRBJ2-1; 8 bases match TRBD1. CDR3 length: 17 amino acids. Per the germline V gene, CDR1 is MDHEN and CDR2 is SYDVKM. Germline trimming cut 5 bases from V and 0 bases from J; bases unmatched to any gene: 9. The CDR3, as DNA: TGTGCCAGCAGTCCCCAGGGGGCGGGGAGCTCCTACAATGAGCAGTTCTTC. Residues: CASSPQGAGSSYNEQFF.

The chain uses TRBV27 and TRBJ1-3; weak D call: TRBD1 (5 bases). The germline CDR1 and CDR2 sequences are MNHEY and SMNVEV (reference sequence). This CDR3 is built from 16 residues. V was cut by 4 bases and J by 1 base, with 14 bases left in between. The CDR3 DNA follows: TGTGCCAGCAGTTACGGGGCAGGACTTTCTGGAAACACCATATATTTT. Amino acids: CASSYGAGLSGNTIYF.

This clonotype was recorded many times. The CDR3, as DNA: TGTGCCAGCAGCTTACAACAGGGGATGAACACTGAAGCTTTCTTT. As protein: CASSLQQGMNTEAFF. The V and J genes are TRBV5-4 and TRBJ1-1; 7 nucleotides line up with TRBD1. The germline V gene has CDR1 SGHNT and CDR2 YYREEE (reference sequence). The CDR3 has 15 residues. The V gene end was trimmed by 2 bases and the J gene end by 0 bases; junction bases not matched to a gene: 4.

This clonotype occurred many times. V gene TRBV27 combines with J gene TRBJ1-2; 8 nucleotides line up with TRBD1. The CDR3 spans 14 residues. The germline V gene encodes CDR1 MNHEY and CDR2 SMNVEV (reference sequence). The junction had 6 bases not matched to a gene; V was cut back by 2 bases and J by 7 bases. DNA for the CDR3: TGTGCCAGCAGTTTAGGCCCAGGACAGGGTGGCTACACCTTC. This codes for CASSLGPGQGGYTF.

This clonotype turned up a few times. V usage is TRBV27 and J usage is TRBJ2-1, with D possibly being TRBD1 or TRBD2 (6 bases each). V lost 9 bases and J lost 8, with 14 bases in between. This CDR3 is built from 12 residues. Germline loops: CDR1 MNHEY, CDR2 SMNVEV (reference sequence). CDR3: CASSDGGDEQFF. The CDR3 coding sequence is TGTGCCAGTTCGGACGGGGGCGATGAGCAGTTCTTC.

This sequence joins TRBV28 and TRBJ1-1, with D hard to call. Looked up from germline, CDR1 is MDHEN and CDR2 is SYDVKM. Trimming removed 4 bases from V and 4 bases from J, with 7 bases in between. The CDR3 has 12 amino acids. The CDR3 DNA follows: TGTGCCAGCAGTTATGTTTTCACTGAAGCTTTCTTT. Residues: CASSYVFTEAFF.

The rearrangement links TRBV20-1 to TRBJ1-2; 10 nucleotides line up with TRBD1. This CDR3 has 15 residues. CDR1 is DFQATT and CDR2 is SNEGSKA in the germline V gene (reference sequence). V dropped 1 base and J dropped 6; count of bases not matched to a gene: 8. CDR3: CSARAIGQGVDGYTF. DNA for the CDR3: TGCAGTGCTAGAGCGATCGGACAGGGGGTAGATGGCTACACCTTC.

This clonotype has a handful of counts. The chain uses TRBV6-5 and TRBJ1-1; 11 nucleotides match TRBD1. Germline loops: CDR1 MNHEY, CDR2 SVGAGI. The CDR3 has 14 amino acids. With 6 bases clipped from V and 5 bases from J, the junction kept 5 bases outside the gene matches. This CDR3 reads CASRDRGPRTEAFF. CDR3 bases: TGTGCCAGCAGGGACAGGGGGCCGAGGACTGAAGCTTTCTTT.

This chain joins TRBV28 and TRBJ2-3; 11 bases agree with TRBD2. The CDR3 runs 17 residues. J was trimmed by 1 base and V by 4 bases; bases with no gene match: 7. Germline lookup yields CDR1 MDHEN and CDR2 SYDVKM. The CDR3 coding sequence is TGTGCCAGCAGTTCCCCGACTAGCGGGACGGGCACAGATACGCAGTATTTT. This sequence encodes CASSSPTSGTGTDTQYF.

The CDR3: CASSLEVGATEAFF. The CDR3 bases are TGTGCCAGCAGCTTAGAAGTCGGTGCCACTGAAGCTTTCTTT. The genes are TRBV7-4 and TRBJ1-1; no clear D. The germline V gene encodes CDR1 SGHVT and CDR2 SQSDAQ. V lost 1 base to trimming and J lost 4 bases, with 10 bases between them. This CDR3 spans 14 amino acids.

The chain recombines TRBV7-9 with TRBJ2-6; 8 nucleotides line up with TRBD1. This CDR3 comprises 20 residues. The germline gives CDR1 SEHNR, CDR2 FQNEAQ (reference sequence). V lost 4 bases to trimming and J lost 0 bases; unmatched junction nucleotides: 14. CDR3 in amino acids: CASSSAQGATTLSGANVLTF. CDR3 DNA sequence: TGTGCCAGCAGCTCGGCGCAGGGGGCCACTACTCTCTCTGGGGCCAACGTCCTGACTTTC.

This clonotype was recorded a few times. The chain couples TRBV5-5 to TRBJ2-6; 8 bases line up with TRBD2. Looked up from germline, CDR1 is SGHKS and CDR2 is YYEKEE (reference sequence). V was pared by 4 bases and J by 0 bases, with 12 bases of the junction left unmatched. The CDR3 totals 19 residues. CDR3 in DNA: TGTGCCAGCAGCCCGGGAGGGGAGGGAGGATTCTCTGGGGCCAACGTCCTGACTTTC. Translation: CASSPGGEGGFSGANVLTF.

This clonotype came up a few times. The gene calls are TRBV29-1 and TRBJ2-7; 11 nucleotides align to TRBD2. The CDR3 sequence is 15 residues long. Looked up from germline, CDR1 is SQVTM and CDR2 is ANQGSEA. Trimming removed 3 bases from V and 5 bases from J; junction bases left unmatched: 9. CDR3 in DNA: TGCAGCGTTGAGGGCCTTAGCGGGAGGGACCACGAGCAGTACTTC. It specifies CSVEGLSGRDHEQYF.

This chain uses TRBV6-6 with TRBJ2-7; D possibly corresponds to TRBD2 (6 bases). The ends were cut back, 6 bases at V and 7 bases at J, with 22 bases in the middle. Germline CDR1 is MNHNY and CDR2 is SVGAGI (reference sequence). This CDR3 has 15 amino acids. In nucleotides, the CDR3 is TGTGCCAGCAGACCCACTCTGGAGGGAGTGGATGAGCAGTACTTC. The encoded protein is CASRPTLEGVDEQYF.

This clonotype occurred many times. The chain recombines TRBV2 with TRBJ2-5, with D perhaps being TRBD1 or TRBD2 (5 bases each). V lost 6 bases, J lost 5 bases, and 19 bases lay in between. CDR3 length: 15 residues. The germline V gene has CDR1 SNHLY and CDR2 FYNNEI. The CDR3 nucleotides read TGTGCCAGCAGCACCATGGGACCGCGGTGGGAGACCCAGTACTTC. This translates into CASSTMGPRWETQYF. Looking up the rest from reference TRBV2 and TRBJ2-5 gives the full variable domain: EPEVTQTPSHQVTQMGQEVILRCVPISNHLYFYWYRQILGQKVEFLVSFYNNEISEKSEIFDDQFSVERPDGSNFTLKIRSTKLEDSAMYFCASSTMGPRWETQYFGPGTRLLVL.

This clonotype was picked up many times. The CDR3: CASSPIISKNIQYF. The CDR3 region has the DNA TGTGCCAGCAGCCCCATCATTTCCAAAAACATTCAGTACTTC. The rearrangement uses TRBV28 and TRBJ2-4; D remains unclear. CDR1 and CDR2 from the germline V gene are MDHEN and SYDVKM. This CDR3 has 14 residues. V gave up 6 bases and J gave up 2 bases, with 11 bases separating them.

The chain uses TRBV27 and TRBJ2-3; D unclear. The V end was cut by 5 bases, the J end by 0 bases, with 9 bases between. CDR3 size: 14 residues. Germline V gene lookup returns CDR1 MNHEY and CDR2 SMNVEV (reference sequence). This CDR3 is CASSRAGSTDTQYF. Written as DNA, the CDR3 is TGTGCCAGCAGTCGGGCCGGAAGCACAGATACGCAGTATTTT.

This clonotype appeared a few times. CDR3 sequence reads: CASTIGGVYNEQFF. The CDR3 DNA reads TGTGCCAGCACAATAGGCGGAGTCTACAATGAGCAGTTCTTC. The genes are TRBV12-3 or TRBV12-4 and TRBJ2-1; no reliable D call. The CDR3 has 14 amino acids. With 7 bases removed from V and 3 bases from J, the gap between germline ends came to 13 bases.

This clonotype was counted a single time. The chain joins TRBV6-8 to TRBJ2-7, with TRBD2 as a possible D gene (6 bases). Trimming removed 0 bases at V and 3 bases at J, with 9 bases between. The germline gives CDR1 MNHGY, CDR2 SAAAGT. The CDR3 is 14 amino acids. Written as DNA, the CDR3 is TGTGCCAGCAGTTACTCGAGGACTAACTACGAGCAGTACTTC. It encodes CASSYSRTNYEQYF.

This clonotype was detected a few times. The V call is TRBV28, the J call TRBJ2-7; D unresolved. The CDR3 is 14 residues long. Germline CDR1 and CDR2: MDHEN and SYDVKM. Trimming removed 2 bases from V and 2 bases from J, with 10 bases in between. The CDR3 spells CASSLGQSPYEQYF. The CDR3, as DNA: TGTGCCAGCAGTTTAGGGCAGTCACCCTACGAGCAGTACTTC.

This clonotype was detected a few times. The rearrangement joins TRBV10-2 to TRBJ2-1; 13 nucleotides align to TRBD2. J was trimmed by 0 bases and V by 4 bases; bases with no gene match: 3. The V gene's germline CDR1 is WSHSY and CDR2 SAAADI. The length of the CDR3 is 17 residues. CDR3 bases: TGCGCCAGCAGTGCTACTAGCGGGAGGGCCTCCTACAATGAGCAGTTCTTC. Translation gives CASSATSGRASYNEQFF.